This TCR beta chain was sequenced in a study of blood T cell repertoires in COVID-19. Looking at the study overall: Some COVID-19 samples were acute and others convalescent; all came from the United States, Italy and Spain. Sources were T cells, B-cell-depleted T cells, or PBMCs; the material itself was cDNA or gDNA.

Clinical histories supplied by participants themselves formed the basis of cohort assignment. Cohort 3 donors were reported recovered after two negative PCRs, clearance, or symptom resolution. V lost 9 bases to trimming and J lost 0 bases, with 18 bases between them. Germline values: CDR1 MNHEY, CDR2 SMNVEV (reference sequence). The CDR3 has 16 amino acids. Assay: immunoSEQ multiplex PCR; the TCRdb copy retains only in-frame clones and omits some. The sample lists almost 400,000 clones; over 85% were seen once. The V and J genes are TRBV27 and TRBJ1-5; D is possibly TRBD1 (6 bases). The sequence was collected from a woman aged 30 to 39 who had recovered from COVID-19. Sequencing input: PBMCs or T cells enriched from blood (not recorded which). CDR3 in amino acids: CASRKGVMNSNQPQHF. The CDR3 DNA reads TGTGCCAGTCGGAAGGGGGTAATGAATAGCAATCAGCCCCAGCATTTT.